The present entry profiles one TCR beta chain with its context. What antigen it recognizes has not been identified. It has no much larger one-base neighbor in the sample; base qualities were not kept. This sample stems from a study of T cell repertoires and HLA-DP antigens (dated by TCRdb to the late 2010s). Broadly, across the study: Using HeLa cells transduced to present allogeneic HLA-DP, the study set up an in vitro model of CD4+ T cell alloreactivity. Compared with self, one alloantigen differed at one amino acid in the peptide-binding groove and the other differed at under eleven, modelling structurally similar versus dissimilar alloantigens. Of the three donors, two were male and one was female, and their ages ranged from the 18-to-29 age band up to the 60-to-69 age band. Average DNA input was around 220 ng for sorted CD137+CD4+ samples, compared with about 1.2 ug for pre-culture CD4+ samples. Study-wide conclusions, independent of this receptor: Sorted CD137+ cells showed similar clonality against both alloantigens, at 0.35 to 0.4, which was much higher than the approximately 0.038 seen in pre-culture samples. Limitations were identified as the inclusion of only a few donors, the use of a non-physiological HeLa antigen-presenting system, and the use of total CD4+ responder cells. The naive and memory CD4+ repertoires were not analysed as separate populations. Average cumulative frequency of clones undetected before culture was around 36% against one allele and approximately 55% against the other.

Untouched CD4+ T cells were isolated from Ficoll-separated PBMC through negative selection with magnetic beads, and an average purity of around 98% was reached. Magnetic beads were used to isolate untouched CD4+ T cells from Ficoll-separated PBMC, giving roughly 98% purity with negligible CD8+ contamination. Peripheral blood mononuclear cells came from the buffy coats of three healthy blood donors, who served as the study's donors. All three donors were CMV seronegative. The DNeasy Blood & Tissue Kit was used to extract genomic DNA. For each subject, genomic DNA from sorted CD137+CD4+ cells and from pre-culture CD4+ baseline samples underwent TCRB sequencing. The immunoSEQ multiplex PCR, with forward primers for 54 TRBV segments and reverse primers for 13 TRBJ segments, was used to amplify TCRB CDR3 regions. Pre-culture CD4+ samples were sequenced at deep resolution, targeting hundreds of thousands of T cell genomes. Sequencing of the amplicons was done on an Illumina HiSeq System, giving 87 bp reads that spanned the CDR3. The paper's data handling went like this. Correction for PCR and sequencing errors was applied to reads, and CDR3 regions were defined through alignment to IMGT reference sequences. Synthetic template pools were used to estimate counts of templates and unique rearrangements. Clonality was computed as 1 minus Pielou's evenness. The Daley-Smith estimator was used to estimate richness. Morisita's index served as the measure of repertoire overlap. Clones found in cultured samples but undetected in the pre-culture repertoire of the corresponding donor were defined as low-abundance clones. TCRdb obtained this table from immuneACCESS and retained in-frame rearrangements with V and J assigned. These tables miss some clones; where compared with another copy, unresolved V genes account for less than half of the shortfall, and the remainder is unexplained. D and trimming were read from the DNA, whereas the V and J calls and clone size are those reported in that table. Counted in this sample were roughly 110,000 clones; about 92% of them appeared once. The ten largest clones capture about 0.27% of the sample.

Clipping removes 4 bases from V and 5 bases from J, with 0 as the unmatched junction base count. CDR1 and CDR2, looked up from the germline V gene (reference sequence), are LNHDA and SQIVND. The CDR3 sequence holds 14 residues, the cysteine and phenylalanine included. The sequence is cut down to CDR3 DNA, 42 bases in frame from base 1. The TCR was taken from a woman under 30 in good health and CMV-seronegative. This chain is built from TRBV19 and TRBJ2-1; 12 bases in the junction line up with TRBD2. The material sequenced was CD4+ T cells from PBMCs. The encoded CDR3 is CASSRTSGNNEQFF. The DNA sequence is TGTGCCAGTAGTAGGACTAGCGGGAACAATGAGCAGTTCTTC.